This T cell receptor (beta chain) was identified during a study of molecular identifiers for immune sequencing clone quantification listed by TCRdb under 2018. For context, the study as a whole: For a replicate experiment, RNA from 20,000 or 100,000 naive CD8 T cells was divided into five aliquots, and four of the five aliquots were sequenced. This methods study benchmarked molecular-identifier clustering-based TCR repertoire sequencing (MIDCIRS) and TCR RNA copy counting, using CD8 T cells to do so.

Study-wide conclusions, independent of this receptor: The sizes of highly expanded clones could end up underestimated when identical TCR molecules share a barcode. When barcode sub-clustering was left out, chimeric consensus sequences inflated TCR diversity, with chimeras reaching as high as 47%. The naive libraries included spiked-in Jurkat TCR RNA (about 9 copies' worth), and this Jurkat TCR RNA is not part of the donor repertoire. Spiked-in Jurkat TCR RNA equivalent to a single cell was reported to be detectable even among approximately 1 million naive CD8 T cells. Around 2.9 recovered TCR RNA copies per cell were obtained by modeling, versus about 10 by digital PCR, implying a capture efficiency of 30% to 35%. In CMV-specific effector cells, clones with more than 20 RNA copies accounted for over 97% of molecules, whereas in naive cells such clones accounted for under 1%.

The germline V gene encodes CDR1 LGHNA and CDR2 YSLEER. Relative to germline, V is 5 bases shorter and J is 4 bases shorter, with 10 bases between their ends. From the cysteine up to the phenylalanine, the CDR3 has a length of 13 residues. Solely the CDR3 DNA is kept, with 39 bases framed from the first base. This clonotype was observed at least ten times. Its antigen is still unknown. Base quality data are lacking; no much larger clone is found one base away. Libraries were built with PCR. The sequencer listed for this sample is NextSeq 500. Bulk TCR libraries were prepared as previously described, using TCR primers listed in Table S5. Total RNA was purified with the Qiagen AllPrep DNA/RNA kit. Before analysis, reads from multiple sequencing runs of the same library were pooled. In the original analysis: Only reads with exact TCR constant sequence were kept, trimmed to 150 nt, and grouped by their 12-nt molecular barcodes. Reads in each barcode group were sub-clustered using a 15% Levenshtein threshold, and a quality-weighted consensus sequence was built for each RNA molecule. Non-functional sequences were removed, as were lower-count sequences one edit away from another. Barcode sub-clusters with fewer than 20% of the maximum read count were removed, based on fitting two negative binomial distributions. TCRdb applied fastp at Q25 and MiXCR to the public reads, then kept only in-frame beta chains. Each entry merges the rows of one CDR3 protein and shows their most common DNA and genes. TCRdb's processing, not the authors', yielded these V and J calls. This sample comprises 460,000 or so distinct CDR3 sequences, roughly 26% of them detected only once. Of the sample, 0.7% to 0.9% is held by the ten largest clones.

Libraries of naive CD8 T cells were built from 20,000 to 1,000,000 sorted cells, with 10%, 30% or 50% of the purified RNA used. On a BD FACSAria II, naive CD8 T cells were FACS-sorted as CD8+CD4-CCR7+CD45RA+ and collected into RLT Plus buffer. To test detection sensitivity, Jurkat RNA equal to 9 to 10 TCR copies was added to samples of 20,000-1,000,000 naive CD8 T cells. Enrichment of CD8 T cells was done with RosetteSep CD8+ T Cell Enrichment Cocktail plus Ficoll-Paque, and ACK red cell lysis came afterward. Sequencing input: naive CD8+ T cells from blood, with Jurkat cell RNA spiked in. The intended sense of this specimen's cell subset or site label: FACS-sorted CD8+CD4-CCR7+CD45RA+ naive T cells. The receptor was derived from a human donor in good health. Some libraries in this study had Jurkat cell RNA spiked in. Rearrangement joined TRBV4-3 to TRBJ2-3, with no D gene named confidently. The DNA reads TGCGCCAGCAGCGACCGCAAGGCAGATACGCAGTATTTT. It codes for CASSDRKADTQYF.